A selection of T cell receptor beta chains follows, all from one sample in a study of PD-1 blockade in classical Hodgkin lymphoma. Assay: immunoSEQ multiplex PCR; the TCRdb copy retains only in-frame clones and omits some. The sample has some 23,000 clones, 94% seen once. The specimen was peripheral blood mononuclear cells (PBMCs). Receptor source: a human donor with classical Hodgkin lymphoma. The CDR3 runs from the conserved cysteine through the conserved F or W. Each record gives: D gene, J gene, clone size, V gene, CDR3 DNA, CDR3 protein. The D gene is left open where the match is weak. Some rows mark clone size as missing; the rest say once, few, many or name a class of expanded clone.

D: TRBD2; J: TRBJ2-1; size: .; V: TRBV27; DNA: TGTGCCAGCAGTTATCCGGGGGGATATGAGCAGTTCTTC; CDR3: CASSYPGGYEQFF
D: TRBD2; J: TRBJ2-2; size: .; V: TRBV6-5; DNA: TGTGCCAGCAGCAACGGACTAGCGAACACCGGGGAGCTGTTTTTT; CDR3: CASSNGLANTGELFF
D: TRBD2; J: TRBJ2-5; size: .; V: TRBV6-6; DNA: TGTGCCAGCAGCCCTGGACTAGCAGTCCAAGAGACCCAGTACTTC; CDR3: CASSPGLAVQETQYF
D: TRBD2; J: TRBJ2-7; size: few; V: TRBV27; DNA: TGTGCCAGCAGTCGGGGGGGAAACACCTACGAGCAGTACTTC; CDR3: CASSRGGNTYEQYF
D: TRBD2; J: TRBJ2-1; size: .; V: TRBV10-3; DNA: TGTGCCATCACCTCGAGCGGGATAGGCGGCAATGAGCAGTTCTTC; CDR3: CAITSSGIGGNEQFF
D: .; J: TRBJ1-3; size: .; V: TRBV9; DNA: TGTGCCAGCAGCTCGTCGGGTACTGGAAACACCATATATTTT; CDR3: CASSSSGTGNTIYF
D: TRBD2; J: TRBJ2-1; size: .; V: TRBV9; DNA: TGTGCCAGCAGCATGCGGGGGTTACACAATAATGAGCAGTTCTTC; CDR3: CASSMRGLHNNEQFF
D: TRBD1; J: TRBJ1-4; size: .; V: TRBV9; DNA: TGTGCCAGCAGCGTATCGAACAGGGGAGGAGAAAAACTGTTTTTT; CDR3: CASSVSNRGGEKLFF
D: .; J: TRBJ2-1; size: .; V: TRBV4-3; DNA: TGCGCCAGCAGCCGGGTCGTGGAGACCTTCTCCTACAATGAGCAGTTCTTC; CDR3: CASSRVVETFSYNEQFF
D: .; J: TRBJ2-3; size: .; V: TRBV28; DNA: TGTGCCAGCAGTTTGGGACCACCGGGACCGAGCACAGATACGCAGTATTTT; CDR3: CASSLGPPGPSTDTQYF
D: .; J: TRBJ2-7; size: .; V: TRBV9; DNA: TGTGCCAGCAGCGTCCTAGGGGGGTCGGAGCAGTACTTC; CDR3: CASSVLGGSEQYF
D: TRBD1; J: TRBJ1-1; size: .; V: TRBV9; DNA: TGTGCCAGCAGCCCACGACAGGGGAACACTGAAGCTTTCTTT; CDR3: CASSPRQGNTEAFF
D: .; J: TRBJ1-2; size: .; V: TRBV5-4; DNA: TGTGCCAGCAGCTTAGGGTTGGGCTACACCTTC; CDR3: CASSLGLGYTF
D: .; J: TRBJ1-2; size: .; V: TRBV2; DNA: TGTGCCAGCAGTGATCGTGGAAGGAACTATGGCTACACCTTC; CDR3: CASSDRGRNYGYTF
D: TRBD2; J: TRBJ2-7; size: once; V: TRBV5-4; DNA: TGTGCCAGCAGCCCAGGACTAGCGGGAGCGGGGTACGAGCAGTACTTC; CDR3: CASSPGLAGAGYEQYF
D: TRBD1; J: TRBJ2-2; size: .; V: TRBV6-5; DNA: TGTGCCAGTGGACAGGGGTTCGCCGGGGAGCTGTTTTTT; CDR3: CASGQGFAGELFF
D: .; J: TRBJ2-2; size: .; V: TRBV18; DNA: TGTGCCAGCTCACCACCCCCAGCCGGAATCCCGATTGTTTTGGGGGAGCTGTTTTTT; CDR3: CASSPPPAGIPIVLGELFF
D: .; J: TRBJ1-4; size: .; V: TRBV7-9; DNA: TGTGCCAGCAGCGGAGGGGATAGTGAAAAACTGTTTTTT; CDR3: CASSGGDSEKLFF
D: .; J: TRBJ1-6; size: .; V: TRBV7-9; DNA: TGTGCCAGCAGCCCTGACAGGAGTCAAACACCCCTCCACTTT; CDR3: CASSPDRSQTPLHF
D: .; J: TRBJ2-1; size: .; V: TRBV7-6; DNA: TGTGCCAGCAGCCAGTCCGTGGGTGAGCAGTTCTTC; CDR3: CASSQSVGEQFF
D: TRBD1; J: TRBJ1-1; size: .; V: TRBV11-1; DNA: TGTGCCAGCAGCGAAGGACAGGGAGTCACTGAAGCTTTCTTT; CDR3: CASSEGQGVTEAFF
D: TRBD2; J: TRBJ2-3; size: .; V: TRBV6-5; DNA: TGTGCCAGCAGTTACGGGACTAGCAGCACGCAGTATTTT; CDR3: CASSYGTSSTQYF
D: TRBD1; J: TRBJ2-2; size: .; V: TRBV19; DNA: TGTGCCAGTAGTAGCAGGGGGCCCCCGAACACCGGGGAGCTGTTTTTT; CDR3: CASSSRGPPNTGELFF
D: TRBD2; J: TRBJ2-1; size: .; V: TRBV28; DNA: TGTGCCAGCAGTTTGTGGACTAGCGGGGGGCCTGCCTACAATGAGCAGTTCTTC; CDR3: CASSLWTSGGPAYNEQFF
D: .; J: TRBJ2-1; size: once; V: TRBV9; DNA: TGTGCCCCCAACCGACGAGGGGATTACAATGAGCAGTTCTTC; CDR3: CAPNRRGDYNEQFF
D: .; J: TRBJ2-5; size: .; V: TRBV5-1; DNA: TGCGCCAGCAGCTTTGGGACTGGCCAAGAGACCCAGTACTTC; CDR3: CASSFGTGQETQYF
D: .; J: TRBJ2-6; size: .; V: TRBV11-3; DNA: TGTGCCAGCAGCTTGGGAGGCCCCTCTGGGGCCAACGTCCTGACTTTC; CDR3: CASSLGGPSGANVLTF
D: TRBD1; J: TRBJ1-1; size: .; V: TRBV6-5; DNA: TGTGCCAGCAGGATCTTACAGGGGGCTGAAGCTTTCTTT; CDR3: CASRILQGAEAFF
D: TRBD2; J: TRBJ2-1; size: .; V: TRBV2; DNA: TGTGCCAGCAGTGAGGCTAGCGGGAGCCATGAGCAGTTCTTC; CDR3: CASSEASGSHEQFF
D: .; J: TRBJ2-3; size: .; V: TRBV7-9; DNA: TGTGCCAGCAGCTTAGACATAGGTCTCCGCACAGATACGCAGTATTTT; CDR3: CASSLDIGLRTDTQYF
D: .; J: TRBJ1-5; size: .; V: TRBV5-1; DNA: TGCGCCAGCAGCTTGGGGCACGATCAGCCCCAGCATTTT; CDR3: CASSLGHDQPQHF
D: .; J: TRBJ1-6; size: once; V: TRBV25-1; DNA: TGTGCCAGCAGCGGGAGTGACAGATTCAATTCACCCCTCCACTTT; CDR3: CASSGSDRFNSPLHF
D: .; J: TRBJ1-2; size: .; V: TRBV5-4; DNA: TGTGCCAGCACCCTGGGGGGGAGGTCTAACTATGGCTACACCTTC; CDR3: CASTLGGRSNYGYTF
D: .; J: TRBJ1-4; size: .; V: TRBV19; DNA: TGTGCCAGTAACGTCCCCTCGCTGGGGGAAAAACTGTTTTTT; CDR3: CASNVPSLGEKLFF
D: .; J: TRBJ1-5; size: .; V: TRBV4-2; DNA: TGTGCCAGCAGCCAAGATGACGGGGGAGGTCAGCCCCAGCATTTT; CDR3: CASSQDDGGGQPQHF
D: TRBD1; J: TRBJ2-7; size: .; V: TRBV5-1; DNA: TGCGCCAGCAGCTTTGACAGGGACCAGGAGTACGAGCAGTACTTC; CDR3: CASSFDRDQEYEQYF
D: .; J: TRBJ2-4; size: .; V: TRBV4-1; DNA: TGCGCCAGCAGCCTCCTAGGGGTAGCCAAAAACATTCAGTACTTC; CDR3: CASSLLGVAKNIQYF
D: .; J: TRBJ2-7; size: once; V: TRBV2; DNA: TGTGCCAGCAGTCAAGAGACAGGTATCCACGAGCAGTACTTC; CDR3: CASSQETGIHEQYF
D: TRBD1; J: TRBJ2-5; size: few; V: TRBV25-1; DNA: TGTGCCAGCAGTCCAACGACAGGGTGGGGGACCCAGTACTTC; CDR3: CASSPTTGWGTQYF
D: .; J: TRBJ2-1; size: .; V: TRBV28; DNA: TGTGCCAGCAGTTTAACCCACAATGAGCAGTTCTTC; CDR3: CASSLTHNEQFF
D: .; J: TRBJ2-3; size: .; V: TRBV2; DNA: TGTGCCAGCAGTGAATCGGGACCCGCAGATACGCAGTATTTT; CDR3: CASSESGPADTQYF
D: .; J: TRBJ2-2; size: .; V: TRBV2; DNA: TGTGCCAGCAGGCGGGGCCTCGAGACCGGGGAGCTGTTTTTT; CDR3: CASRRGLETGELFF
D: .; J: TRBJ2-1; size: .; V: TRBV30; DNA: TGTGCCTGGAGTGGGACCCAGCCCTACAATGAGCAGTTCTTC; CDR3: CAWSGTQPYNEQFF
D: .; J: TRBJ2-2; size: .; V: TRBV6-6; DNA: TGTGCCACGCGACTGTACGCGAACACCGGGGAGCTGTTTTTT; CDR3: CATRLYANTGELFF
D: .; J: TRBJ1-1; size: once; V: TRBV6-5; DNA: TGTGCCTCTCTGCGACAGGCCGGGGTTGGCACTGAAGCTTTCTTT; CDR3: CASLRQAGVGTEAFF
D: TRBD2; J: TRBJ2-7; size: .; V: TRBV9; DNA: TGTGCCAGCAGCGTAGGGGGACTAGCGGGAGGTCCTTCCTACGAGCAGTACTTC; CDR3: CASSVGGLAGGPSYEQYF
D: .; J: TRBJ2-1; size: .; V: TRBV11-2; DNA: TGTGCCAGCTTATCCGGAGGAGGGGAGCAGTTCTTC; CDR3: CASLSGGGEQFF
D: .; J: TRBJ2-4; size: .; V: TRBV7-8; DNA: TGTGCCAGCAGCCCCCGCGGGGCCAAAAACATTCAGTACTTC; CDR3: CASSPRGAKNIQYF
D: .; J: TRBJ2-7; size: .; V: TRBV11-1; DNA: TGTGCCAGCAGCTCCGAACACGGTGGACACCTAAGGCAGTACTTC; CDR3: CASSSEHGGHLRQYF
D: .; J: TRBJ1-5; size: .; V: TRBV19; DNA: TGTGCCAGTAGTATAATCGCGGGGGTCAATCAGCCCCAGCATTTT; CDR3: CASSIIAGVNQPQHF
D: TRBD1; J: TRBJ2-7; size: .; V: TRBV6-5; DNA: TGTGCCAGCAGTTATAAGGCCGGGACAGGGGGCTACGAGCAGTACTTC; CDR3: CASSYKAGTGGYEQYF
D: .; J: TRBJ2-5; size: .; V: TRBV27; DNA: TGTGCCAGCAGTTTAGGGGTGGGACATCAAGAGACCCAGTACTTC; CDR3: CASSLGVGHQETQYF
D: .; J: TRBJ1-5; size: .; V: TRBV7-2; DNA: TGTGCCAGCAGCTTAGTGGGGCAGGCCAATCAGCCCCAGCATTTT; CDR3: CASSLVGQANQPQHF
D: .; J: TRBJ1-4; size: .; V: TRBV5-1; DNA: TGCGCCAGCAACTTCGGGGGCCGGGATGAAAAACTGTTTTTT; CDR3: CASNFGGRDEKLFF
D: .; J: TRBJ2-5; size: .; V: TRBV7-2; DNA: TGTGCCAGCAGCTTAGAACCGACAAAAAGTGGGACCCAGTACTTC; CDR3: CASSLEPTKSGTQYF
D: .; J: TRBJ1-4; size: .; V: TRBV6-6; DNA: TGTGCCAGCAGTTACTCTGGGGGGAATAATGAAAAACTGTTTTTT; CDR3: CASSYSGGNNEKLFF
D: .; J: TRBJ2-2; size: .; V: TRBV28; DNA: TGTGCCAGCAGCTTATATACGTTAAGTCAGCGACACACCGGGGAGCTGTTTTTT; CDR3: CASSLYTLSQRHTGELFF
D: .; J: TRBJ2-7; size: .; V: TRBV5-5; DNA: TGTGCCAGCAGCTTGCAGGTAGGCGGATTCCCCTACGAGCAGTACTTC; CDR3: CASSLQVGGFPYEQYF